This T cell receptor (beta chain) was documented in a study of early stage breast cancer tumors. Findings of the study overall: Tumor and normal breast were distinguished via blood comparison in about 90% of the 16 patients.

With regard to this clone: Its antigen is not known.

The method was immunoSEQ multiplex PCR; TCRdb's version includes in-frame clones alone and lacks a portion of them. The table records 25,000 to 30,000 clones, about 70% of them present only once. Sequencing used blood. This TCR came from a person aged 50-59 years with breast cancer.

The CDR3 is CASSQREQETQYF. Here the CDR3 DNA reads TGTGCCAGCAGCCAAAGGGAACAAGAGACCCAGTACTTC. The rearrangement uses TRBV14 and TRBJ2-5; D gene unclear. This CDR3 is built from 13 residues. Germline assignment: CDR1 SGHDN and CDR2 FVKESK. Trimming pared 2 bases from V and 2 bases from J, leaving 6 bases between.